Listed here is a single TCR beta chain. Authors' methods: Nucleated cell counts were estimated from reference gene primer amplification. Sequencing used immunoSEQ multiplex PCR; TCRdb keeps in-frame clones, though not all of them. From that table come the V and J calls and clone size; the DNA was used to work out D and trimming. The sample holds roughly 230,000 clones, 89% seen once. The V end lost 4 bases, the J end lost 0 bases, and 4 bases lay between the germline ends. CDR1 and CDR2 (germline): MNHEY, SVGAGI. The CDR3 is 13 amino acids. The entry originates in a study of blood T cell repertoires in COVID-19. Study-wide context: Samples taken during acute and convalescent COVID-19 were collected in the United States, Italy and Spain. PBMCs, B-cell-depleted T cells, or T cells provided the cDNA or gDNA that made up the material.

The source is a woman aged 40 to 50 who had recovered from COVID-19. Sequencing input: peripheral blood. The J gene is TRBJ2-1, the V gene TRBV6-5; no clear D. The CDR3 here is CASSSNSYNEQFF. DNA for the CDR3: TGTGCCAGCAGTTCTAACTCCTACAATGAGCAGTTCTTC.